This T cell receptor (beta chain) was identified in a study of blood T cells in healthy people across ages. Study outcomes and limitations: Whereas aged donors had fewer naive CD4+ cells, long-lived donors had more of them and higher diversity.

PBMCs were isolated at a quantity of at least 7 million per sample. This clonotype showed up just a few times. Its antigen is still unknown. V lost 6 bases to trimming and J lost 2 bases, with 16 bases between them. The CDR3 sequence is 15 residues long. Per the germline V gene, CDR1 is MDHEN and CDR2 is SYDVKM. Primers used in a second PCR of about 7 to 11 cycles were a sample-barcoded 5' primer and a J-beta primer mix. Each CDR3 protein gets one entry after TCRdb re-called the 5' RACE reads with MiXCR. The sample carries some 1,800,000 distinct CDR3 sequences, roughly two fifths recorded once. Source material: blood. J is TRBJ1-2 and V is TRBV28, with unresolved D. The receptor was isolated from a human donor in good health. In DNA form, the CDR3 reads TGTGCCAGCAGCCTTCATCCCCCGGTGAACTATGGCTACACCTTC. Its protein product is CASSLHPPVNYGYTF.